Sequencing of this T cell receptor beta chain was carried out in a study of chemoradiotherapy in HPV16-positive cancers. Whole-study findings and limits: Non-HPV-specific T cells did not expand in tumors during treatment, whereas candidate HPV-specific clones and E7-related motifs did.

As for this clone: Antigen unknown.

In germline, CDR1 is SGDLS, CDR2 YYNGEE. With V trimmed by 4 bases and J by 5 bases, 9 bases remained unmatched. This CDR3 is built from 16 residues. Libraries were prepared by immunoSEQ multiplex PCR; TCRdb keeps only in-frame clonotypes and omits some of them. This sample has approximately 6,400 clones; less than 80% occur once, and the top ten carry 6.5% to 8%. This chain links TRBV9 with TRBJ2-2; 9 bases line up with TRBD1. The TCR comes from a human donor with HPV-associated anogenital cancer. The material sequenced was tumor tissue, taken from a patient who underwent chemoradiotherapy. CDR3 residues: CASSPGDRAGTGELFF. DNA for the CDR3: TGTGCCAGCAGCCCCGGGGACAGGGCGGGGACCGGGGAGCTGTTTTTT.